This T cell receptor (beta chain) was observed in a study of cytomegalovirus exposure and HLA in healthy donors. The study, taken as a whole, reports: Cytomegalovirus-associated status was assigned to 164 TCR beta chains. High specificity and sensitivity for cytomegalovirus status were reported for the classifier. A previous analysis found most TCR beta V segments productive roughly 87% or roughly 30% of the time.

Germline values: CDR1 MGHRA, CDR2 YSYEKL. The CDR3 contains 15 residues. Deletions cut 1 base from V and 4 bases from J, with 14 bases between. A single count supports this clone. Its antigen is undetermined. Primers for the PCR totalled 60 Vbeta and 13 Jbeta. Assay: immunoSEQ multiplex PCR; the TCRdb copy retains only in-frame clones and omits some. This table has 200,000 or so clones, about 90% appearing once. The chain links TRBV4-1 to TRBJ2-7; TRBD2 might be the D (5 bases). This TCR was sampled from a girl less than two years old in good health and CMV-seronegative. Sequenced sample: PBMCs. The CDR3 nucleotides are TGCGCCAGCAGCCAAGGGAGGCAGCCCGAATACGAGCAGTACTTC. It codes for CASSQGRQPEYEQYF.